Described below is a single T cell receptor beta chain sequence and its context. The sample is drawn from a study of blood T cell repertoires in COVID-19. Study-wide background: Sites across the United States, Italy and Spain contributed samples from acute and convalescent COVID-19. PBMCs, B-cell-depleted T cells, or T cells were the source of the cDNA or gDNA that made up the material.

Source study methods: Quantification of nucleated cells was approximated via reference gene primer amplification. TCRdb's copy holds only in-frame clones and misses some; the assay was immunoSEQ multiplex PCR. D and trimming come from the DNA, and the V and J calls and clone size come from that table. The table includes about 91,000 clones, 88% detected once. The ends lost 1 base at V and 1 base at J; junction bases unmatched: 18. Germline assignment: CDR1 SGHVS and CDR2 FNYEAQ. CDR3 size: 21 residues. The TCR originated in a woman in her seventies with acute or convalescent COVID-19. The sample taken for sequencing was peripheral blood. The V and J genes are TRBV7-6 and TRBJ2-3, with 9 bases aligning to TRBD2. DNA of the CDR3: TGTGCCAGCAGCTTAGTGTTGGTTGGTAGCGGGAGTAGAAAAGGCACAGATACGCAGTATTTT. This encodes CASSLVLVGSGSRKGTDTQYF.